This T cell receptor beta chain was recorded in a study of T-cell reconstitution after alpha-beta-depleted transplantation in children. Findings of the study overall: Expanded graft clones numbering several hundred reportedly gave rise to alpha-beta T cells about two months after transplant. Some patients' high day-60 TCRbeta diversity was attributed to recipient cells surviving conditioning. Counts and diversity of T cells one year after transplant came mostly from newly produced T cells.

This clonotype was recorded many times. Its antigen remains unknown. Unique molecular identifiers were incorporated during preparation of the TCRbeta library. TCRdb called the PCR reads again in MiXCR, with one record for every CDR3 protein. The table records approximately 500,000 distinct CDR3 sequences, about 10% of them present only once. V shed 2 bases, J shed 3 bases, and the junction held 4 bases outside the gene matches. This CDR3 has 14 residues. CDR1 and CDR2 (germline): SQVTM, ANQGSEA. Sequenced here: PBMCs, sampled before TCRalphabeta/CD19-depleted stem cell transplant. This TCR derives from a child aged 2-15 years with inherited bone marrow failure, due to receive a stem cell transplant. This sequence joins TRBV29-1 and TRBJ2-7, with TRBD1 matching over 10 bases. The CDR3 protein is CSVERGTGDYEQYF. The CDR3 DNA reads TGCAGCGTTGAAAGAGGGACAGGGGACTACGAGCAGTACTTC.